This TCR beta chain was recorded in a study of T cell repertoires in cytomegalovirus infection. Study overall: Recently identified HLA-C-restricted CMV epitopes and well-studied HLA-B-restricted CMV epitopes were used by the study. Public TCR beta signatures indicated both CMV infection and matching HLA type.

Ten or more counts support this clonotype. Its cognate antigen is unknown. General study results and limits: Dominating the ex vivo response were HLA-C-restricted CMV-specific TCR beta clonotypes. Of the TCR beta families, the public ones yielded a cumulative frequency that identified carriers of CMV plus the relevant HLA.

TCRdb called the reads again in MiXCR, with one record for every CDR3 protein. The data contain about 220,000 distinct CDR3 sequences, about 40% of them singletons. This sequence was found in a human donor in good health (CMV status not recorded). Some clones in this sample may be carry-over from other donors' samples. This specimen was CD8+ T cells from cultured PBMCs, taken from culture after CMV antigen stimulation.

CDR3 region: CASSLRRDRGTEAFF. CDR3 DNA: TGTGCCAGCAGTCTACGCCGGGACAGGGGCACTGAAGCTTTCTTT. The chain employs TRBV27 and TRBJ1-1, with TRBD1 matching over 10 bases. Germline CDR1 MNHEY, CDR2 SMNVEV (reference sequence). V trimming: 5 bases; J trimming: 4 bases; junction bases outside the gene matches: 7. The CDR3 covers 15 residues.